This T cell receptor beta chain was sequenced in a study of blood T cell repertoires in COVID-19. Turning to the study itself: Acute-phase and convalescent COVID-19 samples originated in the United States, Italy and Spain. T cells, B-cell-depleted T cells, or PBMCs provided the cDNA or gDNA that served as material.

Per the original data handling: Using reference gene primer amplification, nucleated cell counts were estimated. Some clones are missing from TCRdb's copy, which holds only in-frame ones; the method was immunoSEQ multiplex PCR. Clone size and the V and J calls come from that table; the DNA yielded D and trimming. The table includes over 100,000 clones, about 79% detected once. Trimming removed 0 bases at V and 6 bases at J, with 15 bases between. Germline values: CDR1 SGHVS, CDR2 FQNEAQ. This CDR3 has 16 residues. The material sequenced was peripheral blood. The chain combines TRBV7-8 with TRBJ1-5; tentatively, D is TRBD1 (5 bases). The receptor's source is an elderly woman with active or convalescent COVID-19. In DNA form, the CDR3 reads TGTGCCAGCAGCTTAGCGCTGGGGCCAGCGAGTCAGCCCCAGCATTTT. Translation: CASSLALGPASQPQHF.